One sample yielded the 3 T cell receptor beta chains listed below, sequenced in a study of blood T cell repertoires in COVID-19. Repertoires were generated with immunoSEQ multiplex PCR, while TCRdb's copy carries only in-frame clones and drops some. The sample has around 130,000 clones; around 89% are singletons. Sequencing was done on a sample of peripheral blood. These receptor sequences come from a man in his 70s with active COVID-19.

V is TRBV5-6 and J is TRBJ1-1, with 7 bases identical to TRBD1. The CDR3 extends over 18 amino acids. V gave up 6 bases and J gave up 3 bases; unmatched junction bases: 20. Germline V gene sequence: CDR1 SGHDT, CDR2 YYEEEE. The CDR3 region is CASIPRGLPPLLYTEAFF. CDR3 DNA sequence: TGTGCCAGCATCCCGAGGGGGCTGCCCCCTCTTCTGTACACTGAAGCTTTCTTT.

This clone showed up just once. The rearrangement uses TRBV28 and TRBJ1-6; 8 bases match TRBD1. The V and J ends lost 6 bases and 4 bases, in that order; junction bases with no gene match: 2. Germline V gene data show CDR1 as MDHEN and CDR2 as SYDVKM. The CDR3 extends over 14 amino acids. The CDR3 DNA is TGTGCCAGCAGAAGGACAGGGTATAATTCACCCCTCCACTTT. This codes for CASRRTGYNSPLHF.

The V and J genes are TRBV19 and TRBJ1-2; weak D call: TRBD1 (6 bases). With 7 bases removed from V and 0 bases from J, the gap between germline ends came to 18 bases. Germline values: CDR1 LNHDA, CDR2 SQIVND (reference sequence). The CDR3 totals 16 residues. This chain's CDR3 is CASTKGTQVTNYGYTF. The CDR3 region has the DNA TGTGCCAGTACGAAAGGGACACAGGTTACTAACTATGGCTACACCTTC. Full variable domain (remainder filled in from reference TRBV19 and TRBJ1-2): DGGITQSPKYLFRKEGQNVTLSCEQNLNHDAMYWYRQDPGQGLRLIYYSQIVNDFQKGDIAEGYSVSREKKESFPLTVTSAQKNPTAFYLCASTKGTQVTNYGYTFGSGTRLTVV.